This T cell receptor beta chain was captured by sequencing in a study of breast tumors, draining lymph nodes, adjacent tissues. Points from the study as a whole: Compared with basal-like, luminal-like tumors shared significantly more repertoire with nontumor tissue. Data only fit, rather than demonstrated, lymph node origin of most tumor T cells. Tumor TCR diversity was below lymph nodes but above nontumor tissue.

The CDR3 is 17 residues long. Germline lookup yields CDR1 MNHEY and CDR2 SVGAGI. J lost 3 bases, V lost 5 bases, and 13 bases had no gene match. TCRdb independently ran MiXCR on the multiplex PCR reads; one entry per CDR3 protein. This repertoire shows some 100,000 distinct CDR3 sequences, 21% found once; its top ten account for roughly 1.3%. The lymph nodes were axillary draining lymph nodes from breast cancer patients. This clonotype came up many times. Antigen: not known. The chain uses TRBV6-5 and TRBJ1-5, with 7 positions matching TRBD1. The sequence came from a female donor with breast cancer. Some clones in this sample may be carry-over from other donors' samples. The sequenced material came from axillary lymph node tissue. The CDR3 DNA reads TGTGCCAGCAGTCCGAGGGGACAGTGGGATATCAATCAGCCCCAGCATTTT. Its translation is CASSPRGQWDINQPQHF.